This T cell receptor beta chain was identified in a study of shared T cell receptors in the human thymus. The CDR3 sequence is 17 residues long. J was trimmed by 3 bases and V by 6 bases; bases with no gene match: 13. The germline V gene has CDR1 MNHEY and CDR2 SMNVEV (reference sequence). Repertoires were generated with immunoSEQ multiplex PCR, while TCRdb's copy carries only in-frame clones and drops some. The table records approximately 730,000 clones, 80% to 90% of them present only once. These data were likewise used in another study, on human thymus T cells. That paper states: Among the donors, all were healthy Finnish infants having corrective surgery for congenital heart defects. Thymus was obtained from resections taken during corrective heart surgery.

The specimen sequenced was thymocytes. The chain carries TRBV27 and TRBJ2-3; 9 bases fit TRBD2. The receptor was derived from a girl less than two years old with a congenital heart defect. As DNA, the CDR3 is TGTGCCAGCAGACCCCGCCTAGCGGGGAAGGGGACAGATACGCAGTATTTT. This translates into CASRPRLAGKGTDTQYF.